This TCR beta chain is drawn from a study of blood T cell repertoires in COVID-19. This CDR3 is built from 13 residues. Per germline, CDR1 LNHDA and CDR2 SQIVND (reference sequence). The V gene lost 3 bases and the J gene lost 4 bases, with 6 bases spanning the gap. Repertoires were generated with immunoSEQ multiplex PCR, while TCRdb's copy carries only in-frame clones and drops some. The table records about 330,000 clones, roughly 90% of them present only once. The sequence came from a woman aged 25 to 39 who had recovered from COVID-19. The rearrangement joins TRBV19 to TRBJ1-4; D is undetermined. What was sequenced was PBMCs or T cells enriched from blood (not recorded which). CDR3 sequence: CASSIRDNEKLFF. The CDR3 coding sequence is TGTGCCAGTAGTATTCGGGATAATGAAAAACTGTTTTTT.